This T cell receptor (beta chain) was captured in a study of T-cell memory formation after mild COVID-19. Study information: Among the donors, TCR clusters were largely specific to each donor.

Researchers used 5'RACE with constant-segment primers to make TCR alpha and TCR beta cDNA libraries that carry sample barcodes and UMIs. TCRdb called the 5' RACE reads again in MiXCR, with one record for every CDR3 protein. The data contain approximately 250,000 distinct CDR3 sequences, approximately 15% of them singletons. This clonotype was seen a handful of times. CDR3 size: 16 residues. V dropped 1 base and J dropped 4 bases, with 14 bases sitting between them. Germline V CDR1 and CDR2: MGHRA, YSYEKL. This receptor was obtained from an adult woman who had mild COVID-19 (a few samples of this study predate the infection). Cell type and time point are not known. Sequencing was done on a sample of PBMCs or a T cell subset sorted from them (not recorded which). The chain couples TRBV4-1 to TRBJ2-1; D not certain. The CDR3 is CASSQGRARSYNEQFF. As DNA, the CDR3 is TGCGCCAGCAGCCAAGGAAGGGCCAGGTCTTACAATGAGCAGTTCTTC.